The 22 T cell receptor beta chains listed next were all sequenced from one sample in a study of shared clonotypes between healthy human individuals. Terminally differentiated effector memory CD45RA+ cells were excluded from the naive CD8 cells, which were CD45RO-negative and positively selected for CCR7. Sequenced by immunoSEQ multiplex PCR; TCRdb stores in-frame clones only, minus some. The sample records around 2,000,000 clones, about 93% being singletons. The material sequenced was naive CD8+ T cells from PBMCs. The receptors derive from a man younger than 35 in good health. Some clones in this sample may be carry-over from other donors' samples.

V is TRBV7-3 and J is TRBJ2-1; 12 positions agree with TRBD2. Germline assignment: CDR1 SGHTA and CDR2 FQGTGA. The CDR3 has 15 residues. The trim removed 4 bases at V and 12 bases at J, leaving 10 bases unmatched. The CDR3 nucleotides are TGTGCCAGCAGCTCGACTAGCGGGAGAGTGGAGGCGCAGTTCTTC. It specifies CASSSTSGRVEAQFF. The full variable domain, rest sourced from reference TRBV7-3 and TRBJ2-1, is GAGVSQTPSNKVTEKGKYVELRCDPISGHTALYWYRQSLGQGPEFLIYFQGTGAADDSGLPNDRFFAVRPEGSVSTLKIQRTERGDSAVYLCASSSTSGRVEAQFFGPGTRLTVL.

This chain links TRBV28 with TRBJ2-7; weak D call: TRBD2 (5 bases). The CDR3 length is 16 residues. Between the trimmed V and J ends, which lost 6 bases and 0 bases, there was a span of 18 bases. Germline V gene lookup returns CDR1 MDHEN and CDR2 SYDVKM. Here the CDR3 DNA reads TGTGCCAGCAGCCCCCCGGACGGGATGAGCTCCTACGAGCAGTACTTC. As protein: CASSPPDGMSSYEQYF.

The rearrangement uses TRBV30 and TRBJ1-5; TRBD1 matches at 7 bases. After removal of 2 bases from V and 6 bases from J, the junction contained 7 bases not matched to a gene. Germline CDR1 is GTSNPN and CDR2 is SVGIG (reference sequence). There are 14 residues in the CDR3. The CDR3 bases are TGTGCCTGGAGTTACAGGGGACTAGCTCAGCCCCAGCATTTT. This gives the protein CAWSYRGLAQPQHF.

V is TRBV10-1 and J is TRBJ1-1; D not certain. Trimming removed 3 bases at V and 1 base at J, with 12 bases between. Germline V gene data show CDR1 as WNHNN and CDR2 as SYGVQD (reference sequence). This CDR3 region has 15 residues. CDR3 coding DNA: TGCGCCAGCAGTGATGGTGGTTGGGGGAACACTGAAGCTTTCTTT. This gives the protein CASSDGGWGNTEAFF.

The gene calls are TRBV27 and TRBJ2-2; no firm D call. CDR3 length: 13 amino acids. CDR1 and CDR2 (germline): MNHEY, SMNVEV (reference sequence). Trimming took 5 bases from V and 3 from J, leaving 7 bases between them. The CDR3, as DNA: TGTGCCAGCAGTCCCGATTACACCGGGGAGCTGTTTTTT. Protein: CASSPDYTGELFF.

The CDR3 region has the DNA TGTGCCAGCAGCCGGACAAGAACTAGCCGCCCCTCCTACAATGAGCAGTTCTTC. Its translation is CASSRTRTSRPSYNEQFF. V and J are TRBV11-2 and TRBJ2-1; a weak D match, TRBD2 (6 bases). The CDR3 totals 18 residues. Germline V gives CDR1 SGHAT, CDR2 FQNNGV. V was trimmed by 5 bases and J by 0 bases, leaving 20 bases between them.

This chain links TRBV5-4 with TRBJ2-7; no reliable D call. V dropped 0 bases and J dropped 5 bases, with 9 bases sitting between them. The CDR3 length is 13 residues. Germline CDR1 reads SGHNT; CDR2 reads YYREEE (reference sequence). DNA for the CDR3: TGTGCCAGCAGCTTGGGACTCCGGGACGAGCAGTACTTC. Its protein product is CASSLGLRDEQYF.

The CDR3 DNA reads TGTGCCAGCAGCCCAGAGGGACTAGCGGGATATCGGTTCTTC. Encoded protein: CASSPEGLAGYRFF. The chain recombines TRBV9 with TRBJ2-1; 13 nucleotides agree with TRBD2. Germline lookup yields CDR1 SGDLS and CDR2 YYNGEE. CDR3 length equals 14 residues. Losses at the gene ends were 4 bases for V and 15 bases for J; bases not matched to a gene: 10.

For this clone: This sample includes further DNA sequences coding for the same CDR3. The chain joins TRBV19 to TRBJ1-5; D is possibly TRBD1 (6 bases). Germline assignment: CDR1 LNHDA and CDR2 SQIVND (reference sequence). Between the trimmed V and J ends, which lost 1 base and 7 bases, there was a span of 8 bases. CDR3 length: 13 residues. This CDR3 is CASSIVGGQPQHF. The CDR3 bases are TGTGCCAGTAGTATAGTAGGGGGACAGCCCCAGCATTTT.

Here the CDR3 reads CASGTGPNTEAFF. DNA of the CDR3: TGTGCCAGTGGGACAGGGCCGAACACTGAAGCTTTCTTT. This chain links TRBV6-5 with TRBJ1-1; 9 bases are shared with TRBD1. The ends lost 9 bases at V and 1 base at J; junction bases unmatched: 3. The V gene's germline CDR1 is MNHEY and CDR2 SVGAGI. There are 13 residues in the CDR3.

The chain uses TRBV28 and TRBJ2-3, with D uncertain. Germline V lookup: CDR1 MDHEN, CDR2 SYDVKM. There are 19 residues in the CDR3. V dropped 2 bases and J dropped 0 bases, with 21 bases sitting between them. The DNA of the CDR3 is TGTGCCAGCAGTTTAAGGCGCGAGCAGGAACTTTCTAGCACAGATACGCAGTATTTT. Amino acids: CASSLRREQELSSTDTQYF.

This clone has a single count. DNA of the CDR3: TGTGCCAGCATTTGGGGGCGCGAGCAGTACTTC. Its protein is CASIWGREQYF. The rearrangement links TRBV2 to TRBJ2-7, with D tentatively TRBD1 (6 bases). The V end lost 7 bases, the J end lost 6 bases, and 10 bases lay between the germline ends. The CDR3 runs to 11 residues. CDR1 is SNHLY and CDR2 is FYNNEI in the germline V gene.

This chain joins TRBV9 and TRBJ2-1; D is undetermined. Germline V CDR1 and CDR2: SGDLS, YYNGEE. The CDR3 covers 16 residues. Trimming removed 0 bases from V and 6 bases from J, with 16 bases in between. The CDR3 region is CASSVEGLGPVNEQFF. DNA of the CDR3: TGTGCCAGCAGCGTAGAAGGTTTAGGGCCGGTCAATGAGCAGTTCTTC.

This chain connects TRBV19 to TRBJ2-3, with D unclear. Germline CDR1 LNHDA, CDR2 SQIVND (reference sequence). This CDR3 has 15 amino acids. Trimming shortened V by 1 base and J by 1 base, and 9 bases separated the two germline ends. The CDR3 reads CASSIGGGRTDTQYF. CDR3 nucleotide sequence: TGTGCCAGTAGTATAGGTGGCGGACGCACAGATACGCAGTATTTT.

With respect to this clone: This specimen includes other DNA sequences encoding the same CDR3. The rearrangement links TRBV11-2 to TRBJ2-7; 7 positions agree with TRBD1. V dropped 3 bases and J dropped 1; count of bases not matched to a gene: 3. The CDR3 is 14 amino acids. Germline V CDR1 and CDR2: SGHAT, FQNNGV. This CDR3 is CASSFGTASYEQYF. The CDR3 nucleotides read TGTGCCAGCAGCTTCGGGACAGCTTCCTACGAGCAGTACTTC.

V gene TRBV21-1 combines with J gene TRBJ1-4. TRBV21-1 is a pseudogene locus. This CDR3 spans 18 amino acids. The CDR3 DNA reads as TGTGCCAGCAGCAAATGGGGGCGGGAGTCTACAACTAATGAAAAACTGTTTTTT. The encoded protein is CASSKWGRESTTNEKLFF.

This rearrangement joins TRBV5-6 to TRBJ2-3; 10 nucleotides match TRBD2. After removal of 6 bases from V and 1 base from J, the junction contained 8 bases not matched to a gene. Germline CDR1 and CDR2: SGHDT and YYEEEE. The CDR3 is 16 amino acids. The CDR3 reads CASNFPAGGRTDTQYF. CDR3 DNA sequence: TGTGCCAGCAACTTCCCAGCGGGAGGGCGCACAGATACGCAGTATTTT. The full variable domain, completed using reference TRBV5-6 and TRBJ2-3, is DAGVTQSPTHLIKTRGQQVTLRCSPKSGHDTVSWYQQALGQGPQFIFQYYEEEERQRGNFPDRFSGHQFPNYSSELNVNALLLGDSALYLCASNFPAGGRTDTQYFGPGTRLTVL.

The chain has TRBV21-1 and TRBJ2-5; TRBD2 is the table's D call and was not checked against the DNA. TRBV21-1 is assigned pseudogene status. This CDR3 has 14 amino acids. The CDR3 loop reads CASTLGRSVETQYF. The CDR3 DNA is TGTGCCAGCACCCTCGGGAGGTCAGTGGAGACCCAGTACTTC.

The rearrangement uses TRBV7-9 and TRBJ2-5; D tentatively reads TRBD1 or TRBD2 (5 bases each). Between the trimmed V and J ends, which lost 1 base and 6 bases, there was a span of 15 bases. Germline values: CDR1 SEHNR, CDR2 FQNEAQ (reference sequence). The CDR3 is 15 amino acids. CDR3 sequence reads: CASSLVAWGGQTQYF. In DNA, the CDR3 is TGTGCCAGCAGCTTAGTAGCATGGGGCGGGCAGACCCAGTACTTC. Looking up the rest from reference TRBV7-9 and TRBJ2-5 gives the full variable domain: DTGVSQNPRHKITKRGQNVTFRCDPISEHNRLYWYRQTLGQGPEFLTYFQNEAQLEKSRLLSDRFSAERPKGSFSTLEIQRTEQGDSAMYLCASSLVAWGGQTQYFGPGTRLLVL.

The CDR3: CSVLGISGFSDTEAFF. In DNA, the CDR3 is TGCAGCGTTTTGGGGATCTCAGGGTTCTCGGACACTGAAGCTTTCTTT. This chain connects TRBV29-1 to TRBJ1-1; D may be TRBD1 (5 bases). The CDR3 consists of 16 residues. Trimming removed 5 bases from V and 3 bases from J, with 22 bases in between. Germline assignment: CDR1 SQVTM and CDR2 ANQGSEA.

With regard to this clone: Other DNA sequences from this sample encode an identical CDR3 as well. The chain combines TRBV10-3 with TRBJ1-1; no definite D call. The CDR3 loop spans 11 amino acids. Per germline, CDR1 ENHRY and CDR2 SYGVKD. V lost 0 bases and J lost 7, with 3 bases in between. CDR3 loop: CAISESVEAFF. The CDR3 region has the DNA TGTGCCATCAGTGAGTCTGTTGAAGCTTTCTTT.

The chain links TRBV4-2 to TRBJ2-3; TRBD1 aligns across 8 bases. This CDR3 spans 16 amino acids. J lost 0 bases, V lost 0 bases, and 2 bases had no gene match. Germline-derived CDR1 and CDR2 are LGHNA and YNFKEQ. The CDR3, as DNA: TGTGCCAGCAGCCAAGATCGGGACAGGAGCACAGATACGCAGTATTTT. Amino acids: CASSQDRDRSTDTQYF.